This T cell receptor (beta chain) was retrieved from a study of T cells in Graves' hyperthyroidism and ophthalmopathy. Amplification yielded TCR beta CDR3 regions, with RNA transcripts as the source. The HTBI primer set drove a first-round RT-PCR of the TCR CDR3. MiXCR, applied by TCRdb to the multiplex PCR reads, yields one record per CDR3 protein. The sample contains 610,000 or so distinct CDR3 sequences, roughly 50% of which appear only once. Remarks on this clonotype: Its antigen is currently unknown.

Trimming took 8 bases from V and 2 from J, leaving 16 bases between them. The CDR3 loop spans 14 amino acids. Per the germline V gene, CDR1 is SNHLY and CDR2 is FYNNEI. Across 18 months, stable Graves' hyperthyroidism was marked by no progression to ophthalmopathy. Exclusions: uncontrolled infection, other autoimmune disease, pregnancy, lactation. Study-level results: Blood samples included most of the expanded thyroid clonotypes exceeding 0.001.

The TCR was taken from a woman aged 18-29 years with Graves' hyperthyroidism. The chain recombines TRBV2 with TRBJ2-7; D perhaps matches TRBD2 (6 bases). Sequenced sample: peripheral blood or thyroid tissue (not recorded which). Written as DNA, the CDR3 is TGTGCCAGCGGGCACCGGGACTCAACCTACGAGCAGTACTTC. Encoded protein: CASGHRDSTYEQYF. Based on the CDR3 plus reference TRBV2 and TRBJ2-7, the full variable domain is EPEVTQTPSHQVTQMGQEVILRCVPISNHLYFYWYRQILGQKVEFLVSFYNNEISEKSEIFDDQFSVERPDGSNFTLKIRSTKLEDSAMYFCASGHRDSTYEQYFGPGTRLTVT.